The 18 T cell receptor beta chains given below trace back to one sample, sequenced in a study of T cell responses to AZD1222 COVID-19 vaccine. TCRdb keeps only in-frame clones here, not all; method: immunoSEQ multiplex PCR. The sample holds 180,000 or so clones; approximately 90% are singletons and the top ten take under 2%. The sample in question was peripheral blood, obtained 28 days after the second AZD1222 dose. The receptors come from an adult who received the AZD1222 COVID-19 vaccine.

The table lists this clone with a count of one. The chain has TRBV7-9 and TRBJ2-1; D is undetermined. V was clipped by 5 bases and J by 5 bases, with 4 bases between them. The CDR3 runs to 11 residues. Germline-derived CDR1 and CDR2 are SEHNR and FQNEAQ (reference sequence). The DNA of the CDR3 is TGTGCCAGCAGCAAAAACAATGAGCAGTTCTTC. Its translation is CASSKNNEQFF.

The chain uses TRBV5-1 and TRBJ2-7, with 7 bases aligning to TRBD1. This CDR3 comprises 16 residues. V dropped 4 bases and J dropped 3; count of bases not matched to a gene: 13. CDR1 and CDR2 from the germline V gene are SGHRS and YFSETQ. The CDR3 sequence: CASSPTQGERLYEQYF. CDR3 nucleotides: TGCGCCAGCAGCCCAACGCAGGGGGAACGTCTCTACGAGCAGTACTTC.

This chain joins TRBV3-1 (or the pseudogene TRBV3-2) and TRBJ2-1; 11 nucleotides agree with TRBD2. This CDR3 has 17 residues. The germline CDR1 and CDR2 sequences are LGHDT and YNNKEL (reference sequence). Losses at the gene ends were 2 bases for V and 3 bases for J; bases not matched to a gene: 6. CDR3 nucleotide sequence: TGTGCCAGCAGCCAAACTACTAGCGGGAGTGGCTACAATGAGCAGTTCTTC. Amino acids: CASSQTTSGSGYNEQFF.

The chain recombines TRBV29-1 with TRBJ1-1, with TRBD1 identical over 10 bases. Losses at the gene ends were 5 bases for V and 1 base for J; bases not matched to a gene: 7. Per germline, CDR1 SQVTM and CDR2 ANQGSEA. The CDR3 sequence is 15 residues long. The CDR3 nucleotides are TGCAGCGTTAAACCGACAGGGGGCCCGAACACTGAAGCTTTCTTT. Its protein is CSVKPTGGPNTEAFF.

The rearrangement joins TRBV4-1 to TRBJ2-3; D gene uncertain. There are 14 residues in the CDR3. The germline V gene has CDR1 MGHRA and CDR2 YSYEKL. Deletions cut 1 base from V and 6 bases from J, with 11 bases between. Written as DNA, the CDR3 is TGCGCCAGCAGCCAAGCATCTGTGCAGGATACGCAGTATTTT. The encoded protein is CASSQASVQDTQYF.

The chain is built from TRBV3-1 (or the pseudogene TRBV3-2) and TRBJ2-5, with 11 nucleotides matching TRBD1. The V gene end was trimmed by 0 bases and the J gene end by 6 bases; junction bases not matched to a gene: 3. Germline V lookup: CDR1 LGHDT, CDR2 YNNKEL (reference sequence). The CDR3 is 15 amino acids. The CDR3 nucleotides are TGTGCCAGCAGCCAAGATGGACAGGGGGCGAAGACCCAGTACTTC. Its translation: CASSQDGQGAKTQYF.

CDR3 loop: CSASSGFRNTIYF. The CDR3 DNA reads TGCAGTGCTAGTTCGGGGTTTAGAAACACCATATATTTT. This sequence joins TRBV20-1 and TRBJ1-3, with no clear D. Germline V CDR1 and CDR2: DFQATT, SNEGSKA (reference sequence). The CDR3 totals 13 residues. Trimming stripped 3 bases from V and 5 bases from J, with 11 bases between.

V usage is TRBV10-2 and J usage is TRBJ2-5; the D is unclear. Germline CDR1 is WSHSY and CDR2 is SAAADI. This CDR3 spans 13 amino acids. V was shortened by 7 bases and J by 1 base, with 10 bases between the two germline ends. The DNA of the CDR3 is TGCGCCAGCAACCCAGCGACCCAAGAGACCCAGTACTTC. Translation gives CASNPATQETQYF.

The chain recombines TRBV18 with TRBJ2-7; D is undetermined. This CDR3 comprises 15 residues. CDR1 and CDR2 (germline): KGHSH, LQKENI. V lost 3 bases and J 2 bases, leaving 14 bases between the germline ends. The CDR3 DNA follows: TGTGCCAGCTCACCCCAGGAAGTTTTGGCCTACGAGCAGTACTTC. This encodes CASSPQEVLAYEQYF. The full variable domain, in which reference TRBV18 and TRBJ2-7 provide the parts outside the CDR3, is NAGVMQNPRHLVRRRGQEARLRCSPMKGHSHVYWYRQLPEEGLKFMVYLQKENIIDESGMPKERFSAEFPKEGPSILRIQQVVRGDSAAYFCASSPQEVLAYEQYFGPGTRLTVT.

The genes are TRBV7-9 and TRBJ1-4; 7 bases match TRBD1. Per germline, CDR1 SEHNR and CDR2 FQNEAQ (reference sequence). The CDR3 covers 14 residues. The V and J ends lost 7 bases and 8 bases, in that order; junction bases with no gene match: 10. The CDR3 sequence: CASTRTGGEEKLFF. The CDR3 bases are TGTGCCAGCACCCGGACAGGCGGTGAGGAAAAACTGTTTTTT.

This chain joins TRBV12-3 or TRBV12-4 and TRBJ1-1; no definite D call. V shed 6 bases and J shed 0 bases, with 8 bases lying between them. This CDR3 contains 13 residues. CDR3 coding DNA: TGTGCCAGCAGCTCACAGATGAACACTGAAGCTTTCTTT. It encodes CASSSQMNTEAFF.

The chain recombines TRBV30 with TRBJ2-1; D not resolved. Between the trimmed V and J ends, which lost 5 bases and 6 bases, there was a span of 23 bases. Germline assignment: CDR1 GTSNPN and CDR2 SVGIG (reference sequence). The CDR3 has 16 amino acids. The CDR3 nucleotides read TGTGCCTGGGATCTAAGGTCGGTAGGCGGATCCAATGAGCAGTTCTTC. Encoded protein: CAWDLRSVGGSNEQFF.

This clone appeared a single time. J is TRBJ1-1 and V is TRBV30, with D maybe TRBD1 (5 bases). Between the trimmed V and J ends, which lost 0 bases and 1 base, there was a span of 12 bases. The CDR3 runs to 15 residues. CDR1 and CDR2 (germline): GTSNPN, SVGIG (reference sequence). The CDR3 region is CAWSVGGRENTEAFF. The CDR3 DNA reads TGTGCCTGGAGTGTCGGTGGCAGGGAGAACACTGAAGCTTTCTTT.

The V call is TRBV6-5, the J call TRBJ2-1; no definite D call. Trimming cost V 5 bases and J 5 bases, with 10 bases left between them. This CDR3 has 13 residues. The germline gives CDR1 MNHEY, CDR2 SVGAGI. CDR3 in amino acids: CASSTSYNNEQFF. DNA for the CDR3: TGTGCCAGCAGTACAAGCTACAACAATGAGCAGTTCTTC.

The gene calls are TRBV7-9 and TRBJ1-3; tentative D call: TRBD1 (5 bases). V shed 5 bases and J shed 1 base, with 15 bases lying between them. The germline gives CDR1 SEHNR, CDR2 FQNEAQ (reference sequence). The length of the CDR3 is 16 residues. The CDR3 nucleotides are TGTGCCAGCAGCCGAATGACAGTTATTTCTGGAAACACCATATATTTT. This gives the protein CASSRMTVISGNTIYF.

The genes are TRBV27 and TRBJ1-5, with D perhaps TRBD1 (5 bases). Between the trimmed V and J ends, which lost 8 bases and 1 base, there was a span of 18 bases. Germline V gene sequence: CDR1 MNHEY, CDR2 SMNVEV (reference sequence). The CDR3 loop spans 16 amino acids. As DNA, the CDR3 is TGTGCCAGCCGCCCCCGGGGGGGTTTCAGCAATCAGCCCCAGCATTTT. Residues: CASRPRGGFSNQPQHF.

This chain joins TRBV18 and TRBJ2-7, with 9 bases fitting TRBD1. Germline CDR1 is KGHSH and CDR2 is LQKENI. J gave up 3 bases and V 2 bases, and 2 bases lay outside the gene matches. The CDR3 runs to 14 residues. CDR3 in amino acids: CASSPGTGNYEQYF. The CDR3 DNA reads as TGTGCCAGCTCACCAGGGACAGGGAACTACGAGCAGTACTTC.

The CDR3 loop is CASSPGYGYEQYF. The DNA of the CDR3 is TGTGCCAGCTCACCAGGTTACGGCTACGAGCAGTACTTC. The V call is TRBV18, the J call TRBJ2-7; no clear D. The germline gives CDR1 KGHSH, CDR2 LQKENI. CDR3 length: 13 residues. V shed 2 bases and J shed 3 bases, with 8 bases lying between them.